The 5 T cell receptor beta chains reported below all come from one sample, sequenced in a study of blood T cell repertoires in COVID-19. Data came from immunoSEQ multiplex PCR; TCRdb stores just in-frame clones and leaves some out. The sample lists tens of thousands of clones, roughly 88% seen once, with roughly 30% in the top ten. The sequenced sample consisted of peripheral blood. The receptors stem from a man aged 45-65 years with acute or convalescent COVID-19.

This clone is a singleton in its sample. The chain recombines TRBV9 with TRBJ2-3, with 11 positions matching TRBD2. CDR1 and CDR2 (germline): SGDLS, YYNGEE. Trimming took 0 bases from V and 7 from J; bases not matched to a gene: 7. This CDR3 comprises 16 residues. CDR3 sequence reads: CASSVATTSGANTQYF. CDR3 in DNA: TGTGCCAGCAGCGTAGCTACGACTAGCGGGGCTAATACGCAGTATTTT.

The chain combines TRBV6-2 or TRBV6-3 with TRBJ1-1, with D unclear. The CDR3 totals 13 residues. Germline values: CDR1 MNHEY, CDR2 SVGEGT. V was shortened by 6 bases and J by 2 bases, with 10 bases between the two germline ends. The CDR3 DNA reads TGTGCCAGCAGGTACAGCTTAAACACTGAAGCTTTCTTT. Translated: CASRYSLNTEAFF.

The chain joins TRBV2 to TRBJ1-1; 8 positions agree with TRBD1. The V and J ends lost 6 bases and 1 base, in that order; junction bases with no gene match: 7. The CDR3 is 15 amino acids. The germline CDR1 and CDR2 sequences are SNHLY and FYNNEI. The CDR3 loop reads CASRTLRGPNTEAFF. The CDR3 bases are TGTGCCAGCAGGACCCTCAGGGGGCCGAACACTGAAGCTTTCTTT.

In its sample, this clone was seen once. The V gene is TRBV29-1, the J gene TRBJ2-1, with 12 bases aligning to TRBD2. The germline V gene encodes CDR1 SQVTM and CDR2 ANQGSEA. V was pared by 7 bases and J by 6 bases, with 10 bases of the junction left unmatched. The CDR3 is 15 residues long. The CDR3: CSARSPSGGANEQFF. DNA for the CDR3: TGCAGCGCCCGGTCGCCTAGCGGGGGGGCCAATGAGCAGTTCTTC.

The gene calls are TRBV5-1 and TRBJ1-4, with D perhaps TRBD1 (5 bases). The V and J ends lost 4 bases and 3 bases respectively, with 13 bases between them. The CDR3 runs to 15 residues. Germline CDR1 reads SGHRS; CDR2 reads YFSETQ. In DNA, the CDR3 is TGCGCCAGCAGCCCGCGGACACCTGCTAATGAAAAACTGTTTTTT. It yields the protein CASSPRTPANEKLFF.